The 25 T cell receptor beta chains presented below share a single source sample, sequenced in a study of tumor and adjacent non-tumor tissue in lung cancer. The library came from three nested PCR rounds adapted from ARM-PCR protocols. TCRdb re-called the multiplex PCR reads through MiXCR, storing one row per CDR3 protein. The table has around 140,000 distinct CDR3 sequences, approximately 66% seen once; the top ten hold 18%. No cell sorting was done before RNA was extracted from the tissue. Input material: lung tumor tissue. These receptors all come from a man between 60 and 75 years old with small cell lung cancer.

Remarks on this clonotype: A single base separates this from a much larger clone, so it may be a read error. The chain couples TRBV6-6 to TRBJ2-1; 9 nucleotides line up with TRBD1. J was trimmed by 7 bases and V by 9 bases; bases with no gene match: 7. Germline-derived CDR1 and CDR2 are MNHNY and SVGAGI (reference sequence). The CDR3 has 13 amino acids. CDR3 coding DNA: TGTGCCAGTTGGGACAGGGCGGAAAATGAGCAGTTCTTC. Its translation is CASWDRAENEQFF.

As to this clonotype: At one boundary the junction diverges from the germline segment, which might be a read error. The chain couples TRBV12-3 or TRBV12-4 to TRBJ1-2; TRBD1 might be the D (6 bases). The CDR3 is 15 residues long. The CDR3 protein is CASSFAAWGQSDCTF. CDR3 in DNA: TGTGCCAGCAGTTTCGCGGCGTGGGGACAATCGGACTGCACCTTT.

In its sample, this clonotype was seen many times. The rearrangement uses TRBV6-6 and TRBJ2-1, with TRBD2 identical over 7 bases. V trimming: 5 bases; J trimming: 6 bases; junction bases outside the gene matches: 10. The CDR3 has 15 amino acids. From germline, CDR1 is MNHNY and CDR2 SVGAGI (reference sequence). CDR3 region: CASSLGGRGTNEQFF. The CDR3 DNA sequence: TGTGCCAGCAGTCTTGGGGGGAGGGGTACCAATGAGCAGTTCTTC.

This clonotype was recorded once. A much larger clone sits a single nucleotide away, making a read error possible. The rearrangement links TRBV20-1 to TRBJ2-5; TRBD2 agrees at 11 bases. The CDR3 length is 15 residues. With V trimmed by 6 bases and J by 4 bases, 10 bases remained unmatched. Germline assignment: CDR1 DFQATT and CDR2 SNEGSKA (reference sequence). The CDR3 DNA is TGCAGTGCACATAGACTAGCGGGAAGCGGAGAGACCCAGTACTTC. It codes for CSAHRLAGSGETQYF.

The chain is built from TRBV27 and TRBJ1-2, with unresolved D. The germline V and J ends were trimmed by 1 base and 0 bases, with 6 bases remaining between them. CDR3 length equals 14 residues. The germline gives CDR1 MNHEY, CDR2 SMNVEV (reference sequence). In nucleotides, the CDR3 is TGTGCCAGCAGTTTATGGGGTACTAACTATGGCTACACCTTC. Translation: CASSLWGTNYGYTF.

With regard to this clonotype: At one end, the junction sequence differs from germline, possibly due to a read error. This chain uses TRBV11-2 with TRBJ2-4, with TRBD2 as a possible D gene (5 bases). The CDR3 is made up of 16 amino acids. Germline CDR1 is SGHAT and CDR2 is FQNNGV. Here the CDR3 reads CVSSLDFRRAKNIQYF. CDR3 coding DNA: TGTGTCAGCAGCTTGGACTTTAGGAGGGCCAAAAACATTCAGTACTTC. The full variable domain, completed using reference TRBV11-2 and TRBJ2-4, is EAGVAQSPRYKIIEKRQSVAFWCNPISGHATLYWYQQILGQGPKLLIQFQNNGVVDDSQLPKDRFSAERLKGVDSTLKIQPAKLEDSAVYLCVSSLDFRRAKNIQYFGAGTRLSVL.

A remark on this clonotype: The CDR3 carries no conserved terminal phenylalanine or tryptophan, so it likely arises from a read error. The genes are TRBV12-3 or TRBV12-4 and TRBJ2-5, with a possible D match to TRBD2 (5 bases). This CDR3 spans 14 amino acids. Here the CDR3 DNA reads TGCGCCAGCAGTTTTCATCGAGGGATGGAGACCCAGTACTCC. This sequence encodes CASSFHRGMETQYS.

The sample holds one count of this clonotype. The rearrangement uses TRBV5-1 and TRBJ1-6, with 8 positions matching TRBD1. Germline CDR1 reads SGHRS; CDR2 reads YFSETQ. The CDR3 is 14 residues long. With V trimmed by 4 bases and J by 9 bases, 6 bases remained unmatched. The CDR3 region has the DNA TGCGCCAGCAGCCCAGGACAGGGTTTTTCACCCCTCCACTTT. It yields the protein CASSPGQGFSPLHF. The whole variable domain, filled in from reference TRBV5-1 and TRBJ1-6, reads KAGVTQTPRYLIKTRGQQVTLSCSPISGHRSVSWYQQTPGQGLQFLFEYFSETQRNKGNFPGRFSGRQFSNSRSEMNVSTLELGDSALYLCASSPGQGFSPLHFGNGTRLTVT.

In regard to this clonotype: Here the CDR3 omits its conserved ending phenylalanine or tryptophan, so a read error is the likely source. The chain uses TRBV20-1 and TRBJ1-2; 7 nucleotides agree with TRBD1. CDR1 DFQATT and CDR2 SNEGSKA come from the germline V gene (reference sequence). V shed 1 base and J 8 bases; nucleotides not matched to a gene: 7. This CDR3 has 13 residues. The CDR3 is CSARGEGAWGYTS. The CDR3, as DNA: TGCAGTGCTAGAGGGGAGGGGGCGTGGGGCTACACCTCC.

As to this clonotype: Its ends do not fully match the called genes, so a read error is possible. This chain connects TRBV12-3 or TRBV12-4 to TRBJ2-6, with D unresolved. CDR3 length: 15 residues. The CDR3 DNA sequence: TGTGCCAGCAGTCCCCGAGGCTCTGGGACCAACGTCCTGACTTTC. Its protein product is CASSPRGSGTNVLTF.

Comments on this clonotype: It may be a read error: a sequence one base away is much more abundant. The chain links TRBV12-3 or TRBV12-4 to TRBJ2-1; D unclear. The CDR3 totals 13 residues. Trimming took 5 bases from V and 6 from J, leaving 11 bases between them. CDR3 sequence (DNA): TGTGCCAGCAGTGCGGAGCTGAGCAATGAGCAGTTCTTC. Protein: CASSAELSNEQFF.

On this clonotype itself: One junction end does not reproduce the germline sequence, and a read error may be involved. The chain uses TRBV4-1 and TRBJ2-1; TRBD1 matches at 7 bases. Per the germline V gene, CDR1 is MGHRA and CDR2 is YSYEKL. CDR3 length equals 15 residues. The CDR3 protein is CPSSQEDRKYNEQFF. The CDR3 DNA is TGCCCCAGCAGTCAAGAGGACAGGAAATACAATGAGCAGTTCTTC.

This chain connects TRBV12-3 or TRBV12-4 to TRBJ2-5, with D perhaps being TRBD1 or TRBD2 (5 bases each). Trimming took off 6 bases at V and 7 bases at J, with 15 bases between the two ends. The CDR3 is 13 residues long. Here the CDR3 reads CASSTLGVGTQYF. The CDR3 DNA reads as TGTGCCAGCAGCACGTTGGGGGTGGGGACCCAGTACTTC.

Comment on this clonotype: At one end, the junction sequence differs from germline, possibly due to a read error. The chain uses TRBV11-3 and TRBJ2-5; D is unclear. Germline V gene sequence: CDR1 SGHNT, CDR2 YENEEA. The CDR3 contains 13 residues. CDR3 sequence reads: CVSSLGLEETQYF. The DNA of the CDR3 is TGTGTCAGCAGCTTGGGTCTAGAGGAGACCCAGTACTTC.

The sample holds many counts of this clonotype. V is TRBV20-1 and J is TRBJ1-1; TRBD1 matches 10 bases. Germline CDR1 reads DFQATT; CDR2 reads SNEGSKA (reference sequence). This CDR3 contains 14 residues. Trimming at V came to 1 base and at J to 4 bases, leaving 3 bases not matched to a gene. The CDR3 sequence is CSARGQGAFTEAFF. The CDR3 DNA is TGCAGTGCTAGAGGACAGGGGGCCTTCACTGAAGCTTTCTTT.

This clonotype was observed a single time. A much larger clone lies one base from this, so it may be a read error. This chain uses TRBV12-3 or TRBV12-4 with TRBJ2-3; 10 bases line up with TRBD2. The CDR3 is 15 amino acids. CDR3 in amino acids: CASSGAGGGTDTRYF. The CDR3 DNA is TGTGCCAGCAGTGGAGCGGGAGGGGGCACAGATACGCGGTATTTT.

The chain couples TRBV18 to TRBJ1-1; no clear D gene. In germline, CDR1 is KGHSH, CDR2 LQKENI. CDR3 length: 17 residues. V lost 6 bases to trimming and J lost 1 base, with 21 bases between them. DNA of the CDR3: TGTGCCAGCTCGTACCGGAACCGATTCACGGCGAACACTGAAGCTTTCTTT. Translating gives CASSYRNRFTANTEAFF.

V gene TRBV11-1 combines with J gene TRBJ2-3, with D perhaps matching TRBD1 or TRBD2 (5 bases each). The V and J ends lost 2 bases and 8 bases respectively, with 14 bases between them. Germline-derived CDR1 and CDR2 are SGHAT and FQDESV (reference sequence). CDR3 size: 14 residues. Here the CDR3 reads CASSLPGTAGTQYF. The DNA of the CDR3 is TGTGCCAGCAGCTTACCAGGGACGGCAGGTACGCAGTATTTT.

This clonotype was seen ten or more times. This chain uses TRBV5-5 with TRBJ1-5, with D perhaps TRBD1 (5 bases). Germline CDR1 SGHKS, CDR2 YYEKEE (reference sequence). This CDR3 comprises 16 residues. Deletions cut 4 bases from V and 0 bases from J, with 14 bases between. CDR3 loop: CASSGSPDTSNQPQHF. The CDR3 region has the DNA TGTGCCAGCAGCGGGAGTCCGGACACTAGCAATCAGCCCCAGCATTTT.

The table lists this clonotype with a few counts. Just one base apart from a much larger clone, this may be a read error. The rearrangement links TRBV11-2 to TRBJ2-4; 10 positions agree with TRBD1. Germline lookup yields CDR1 SGHAT and CDR2 FQNNGV. This CDR3 is 14 amino acids long. CDR3 sequence (DNA): TGTGCCAGCAGCCGCCGGGACAGGGGAAACACTCAGTACTTC. It is translated as CASSRRDRGNTQYF.

Comment on this clonotype: It may be a read error: a sequence one base away is much more abundant. The chain employs TRBV6-5 and TRBJ2-2; D tentatively reads TRBD1 or TRBD2 (5 bases each). Trimming removed 9 bases from V and 8 bases from J, with 19 bases in between. Germline V gene lookup returns CDR1 MNHEY and CDR2 SVGAGI. This CDR3 has 14 residues. The CDR3 loop is CARSYRGRAGELFF. CDR3 sequence (DNA): TGTGCCAGGAGCTACCGGGGCCGAGCTGGGGAGCTGTTTTTT.

Notes on this clonotype: This may arise from a read error, as a much more abundant clone is one base away. J is TRBJ2-1 and V is TRBV29-1; 11 bases match TRBD2. The junction had 5 bases not matched to a gene; V was cut back by 5 bases and J by 5 bases. The germline CDR1 and CDR2 sequences are SQVTM and ANQGSEA. CDR3 length: 14 amino acids. The CDR3 sequence: CSVPLAGGHNEQFF. CDR3 bases: TGCAGCGTTCCATTAGCGGGAGGGCACAATGAGCAGTTCTTC.

This clonotype has only a few counts. This chain joins TRBV19 and TRBJ2-7; D not certain. The CDR3 covers 12 residues. The germline gives CDR1 LNHDA, CDR2 SQIVND (reference sequence). With 9 bases removed from V and 4 bases from J, the gap between germline ends came to 13 bases. The CDR3 bases are TGTGCCAGGAACAGCGAATATTACGAGCAGTACTTC. Its translation: CARNSEYYEQYF.

This clonotype appeared many times. The chain recombines TRBV29-1 with TRBJ2-3, with TRBD1 matching 7 bases. V lost 5 bases to trimming and J lost 1 base; unmatched junction nucleotides: 3. The CDR3 spans 13 residues. Germline V gene data show CDR1 as SQVTM and CDR2 as ANQGSEA. CDR3 residues: CSVTQGRTDTQYF. CDR3 DNA sequence: TGCAGCGTTACACAGGGGCGCACAGATACGCAGTATTTT.

Remarks on this clonotype: Sequence at one end of the junction differs from germline and may be a read error. The chain links TRBV11-3 to TRBJ2-3; tentatively, D is TRBD2 (5 bases). Germline V lookup: CDR1 SGHNT, CDR2 YENEEA. This CDR3 comprises 15 residues. CDR3 bases: TGTGCCAACAGCTTAGGTGGGATCCGGGGAGATATGCAGTATTTT. Protein product: CANSLGGIRGDMQYF.